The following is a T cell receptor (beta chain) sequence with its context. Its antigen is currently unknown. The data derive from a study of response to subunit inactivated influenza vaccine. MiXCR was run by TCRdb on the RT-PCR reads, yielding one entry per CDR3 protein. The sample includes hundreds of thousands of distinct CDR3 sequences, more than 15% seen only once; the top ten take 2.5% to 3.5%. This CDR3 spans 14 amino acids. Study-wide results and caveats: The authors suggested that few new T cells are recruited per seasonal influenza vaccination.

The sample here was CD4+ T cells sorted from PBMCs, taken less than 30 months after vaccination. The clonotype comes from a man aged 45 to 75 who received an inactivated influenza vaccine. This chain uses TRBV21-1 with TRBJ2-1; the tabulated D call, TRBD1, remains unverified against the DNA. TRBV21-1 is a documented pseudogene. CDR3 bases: TGTGCCAGCAGCGCCCCTAATTTGAGCAATGAGCAGTTCTTC. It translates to CASSAPNLSNEQFF.